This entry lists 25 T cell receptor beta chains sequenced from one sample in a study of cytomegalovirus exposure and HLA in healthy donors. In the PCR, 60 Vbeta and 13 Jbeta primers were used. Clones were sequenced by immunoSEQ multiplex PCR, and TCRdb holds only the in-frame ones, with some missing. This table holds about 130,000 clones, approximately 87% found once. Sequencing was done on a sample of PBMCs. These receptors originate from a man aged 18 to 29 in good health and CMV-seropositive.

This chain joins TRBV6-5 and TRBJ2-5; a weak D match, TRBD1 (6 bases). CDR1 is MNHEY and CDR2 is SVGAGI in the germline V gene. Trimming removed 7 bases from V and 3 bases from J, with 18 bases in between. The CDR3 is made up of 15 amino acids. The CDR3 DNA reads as TGTGCCAGCATTCCCACCCGGACAGCCAAAGAGACCCAGTACTTC. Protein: CASIPTRTAKETQYF.

As DNA, the CDR3 is TGTGCCAGCAGCCTATTGGACATCACTGAAGCTTTCTTT. Residues: CASSLLDITEAFF. The chain employs TRBV7-2 and TRBJ1-1; D possibly corresponds to TRBD1 (5 bases). The CDR3 consists of 13 residues. Germline-derived CDR1 and CDR2 are SGHTA and FQGNSA. V was shortened by 5 bases and J by 4 bases, with 11 bases between the two germline ends.

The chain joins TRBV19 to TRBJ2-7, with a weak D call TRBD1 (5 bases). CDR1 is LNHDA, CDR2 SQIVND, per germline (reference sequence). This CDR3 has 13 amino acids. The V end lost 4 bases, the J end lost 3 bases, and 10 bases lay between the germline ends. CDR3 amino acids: CASSNRQGYEQYF. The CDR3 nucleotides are TGTGCCAGTAGTAATCGTCAGGGCTACGAGCAGTACTTC.

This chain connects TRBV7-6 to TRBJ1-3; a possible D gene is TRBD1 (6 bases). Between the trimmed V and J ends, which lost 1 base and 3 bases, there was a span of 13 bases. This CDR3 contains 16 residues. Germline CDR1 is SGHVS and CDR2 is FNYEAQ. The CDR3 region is CASSLVAGDYGNTIYF. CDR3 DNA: TGTGCCAGCAGCTTAGTCGCAGGGGACTATGGAAACACCATATATTTT.

CDR3 region: CASSLGGAGQPQHF. CDR3 DNA: TGTGCCAGCAGCTTGGGGGGCGCGGGACAGCCCCAGCATTTT. The chain couples TRBV5-6 to TRBJ1-5; maybe TRBD1 (5 bases). V lost 0 bases and J lost 7, with 11 bases in between. CDR1 is SGHDT and CDR2 is YYEEEE in the germline V gene. The CDR3 runs 14 residues.

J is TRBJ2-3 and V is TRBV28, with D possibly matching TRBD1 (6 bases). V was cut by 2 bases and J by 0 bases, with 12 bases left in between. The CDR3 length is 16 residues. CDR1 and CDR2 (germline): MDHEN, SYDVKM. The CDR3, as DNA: TGTGCCAGCAGTTTAACCTACACAGGGAGCACAGATACGCAGTATTTT. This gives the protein CASSLTYTGSTDTQYF.

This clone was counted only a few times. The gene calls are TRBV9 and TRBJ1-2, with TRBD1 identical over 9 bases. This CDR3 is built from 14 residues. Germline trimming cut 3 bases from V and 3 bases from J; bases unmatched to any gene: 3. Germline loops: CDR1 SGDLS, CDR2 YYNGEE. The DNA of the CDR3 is TGTGCCAGCAGCGGCGACAGGGGGTACTATGGCTACACCTTC. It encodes CASSGDRGYYGYTF. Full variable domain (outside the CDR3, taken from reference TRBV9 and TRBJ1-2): DSGVTQTPKHLITATGQRVTLRCSPRSGDLSVYWYQQSLDQGLQFLIQYYNGEERAKGNILERFSAQQFPDLHSELNLSSLELGDSALYFCASSGDRGYYGYTFGSGTRLTVV.

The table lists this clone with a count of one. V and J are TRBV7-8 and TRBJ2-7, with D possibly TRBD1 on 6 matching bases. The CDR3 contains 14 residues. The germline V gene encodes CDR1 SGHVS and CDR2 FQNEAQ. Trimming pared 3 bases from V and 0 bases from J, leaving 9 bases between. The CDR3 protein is CASSLGDISYEQYF. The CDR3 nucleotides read TGTGCCAGCAGCTTGGGGGACATCTCCTACGAGCAGTACTTC.

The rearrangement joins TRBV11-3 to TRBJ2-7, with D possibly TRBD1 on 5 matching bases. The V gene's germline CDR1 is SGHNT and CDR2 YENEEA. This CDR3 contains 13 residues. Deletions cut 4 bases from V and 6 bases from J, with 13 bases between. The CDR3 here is CASSSIQGSEQYF. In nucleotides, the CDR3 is TGTGCCAGCAGCTCGATTCAGGGATCCGAGCAGTACTTC.

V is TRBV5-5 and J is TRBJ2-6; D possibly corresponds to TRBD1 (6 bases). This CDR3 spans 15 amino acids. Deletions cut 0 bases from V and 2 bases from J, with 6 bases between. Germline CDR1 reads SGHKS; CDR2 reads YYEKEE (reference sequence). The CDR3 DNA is TGTGCCAGCAGCTTGGCAGGGGCTGGGGCCAACGTCCTGACTTTC. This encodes CASSLAGAGANVLTF.

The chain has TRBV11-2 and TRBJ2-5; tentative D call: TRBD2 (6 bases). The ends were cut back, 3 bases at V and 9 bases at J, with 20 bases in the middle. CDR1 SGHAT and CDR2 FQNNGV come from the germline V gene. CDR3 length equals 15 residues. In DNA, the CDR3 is TGTGCCAGCAGCTTCAGTACTAGCCCGCCGGGGCCCCAGTACTTC. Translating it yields CASSFSTSPPGPQYF.

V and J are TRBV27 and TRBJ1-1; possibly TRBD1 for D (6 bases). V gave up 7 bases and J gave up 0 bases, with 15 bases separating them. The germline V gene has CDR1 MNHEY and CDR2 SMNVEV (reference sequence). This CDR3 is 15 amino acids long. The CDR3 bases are TGTGCCAGCACCAAAGGCGGACAGTTGAACACTGAAGCTTTCTTT. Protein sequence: CASTKGGQLNTEAFF.

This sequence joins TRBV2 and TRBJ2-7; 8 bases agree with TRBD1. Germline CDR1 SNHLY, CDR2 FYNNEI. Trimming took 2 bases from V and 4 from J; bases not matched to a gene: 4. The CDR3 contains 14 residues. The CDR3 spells CASSERRTGYEQYF. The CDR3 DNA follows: TGTGCCAGCAGTGAACGGCGGACAGGGTACGAGCAGTACTTC.

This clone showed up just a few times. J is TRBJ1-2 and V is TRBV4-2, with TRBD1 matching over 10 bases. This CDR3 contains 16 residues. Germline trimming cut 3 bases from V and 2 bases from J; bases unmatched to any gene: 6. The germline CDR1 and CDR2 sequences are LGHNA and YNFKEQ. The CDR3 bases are TGTGCCAGCAGCCACCTTCCGGGACAGGGGAACTATGGCTACACCTTC. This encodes CASSHLPGQGNYGYTF.

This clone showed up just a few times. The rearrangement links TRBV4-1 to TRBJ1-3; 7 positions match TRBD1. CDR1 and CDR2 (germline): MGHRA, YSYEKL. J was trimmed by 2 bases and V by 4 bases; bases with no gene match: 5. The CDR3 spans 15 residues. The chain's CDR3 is CASSLDRETGNTIYF. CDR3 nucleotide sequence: TGCGCCAGCAGCCTTGACAGGGAAACTGGAAACACCATATATTTT.

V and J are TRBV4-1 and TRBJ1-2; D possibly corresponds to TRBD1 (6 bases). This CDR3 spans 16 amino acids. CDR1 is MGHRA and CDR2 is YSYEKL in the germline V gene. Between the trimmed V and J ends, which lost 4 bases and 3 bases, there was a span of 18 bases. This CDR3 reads CASSRTRTVTDYGYTF. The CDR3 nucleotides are TGCGCCAGCAGCCGCACCCGGACAGTAACAGACTATGGCTACACCTTC.

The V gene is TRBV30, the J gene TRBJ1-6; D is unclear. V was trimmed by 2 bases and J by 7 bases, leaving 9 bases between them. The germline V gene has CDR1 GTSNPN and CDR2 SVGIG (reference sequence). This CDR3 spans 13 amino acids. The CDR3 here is CAWSTLQNSPLHF. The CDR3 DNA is TGTGCCTGGAGTACCCTACAGAATTCACCCCTCCACTTT.

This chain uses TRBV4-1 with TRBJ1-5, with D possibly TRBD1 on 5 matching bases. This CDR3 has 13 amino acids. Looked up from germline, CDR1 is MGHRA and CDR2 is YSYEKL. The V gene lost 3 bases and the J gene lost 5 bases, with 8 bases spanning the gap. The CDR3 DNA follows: TGCGCCAGCAGCCAGGGGGGAGATCAGCCCCAGCATTTT. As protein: CASSQGGDQPQHF.

CDR3: CASSLGQARGYTF. CDR3 nucleotides: TGTGCCAGCAGCTTAGGGCAGGCAAGGGGCTACACCTTC. The rearrangement joins TRBV13 to TRBJ1-2, with D uncertain. Germline loops: CDR1 PRHDT, CDR2 FYEKMQ (reference sequence). CDR3 length equals 13 residues. V was shortened by 0 bases and J by 8 bases, with 10 bases between the two germline ends.

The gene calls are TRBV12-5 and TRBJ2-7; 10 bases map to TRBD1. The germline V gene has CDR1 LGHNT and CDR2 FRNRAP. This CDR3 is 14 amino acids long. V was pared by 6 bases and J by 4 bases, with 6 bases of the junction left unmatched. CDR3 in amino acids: CASGDRDRGYEQYF. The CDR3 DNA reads TGTGCTAGTGGGGACCGGGACAGGGGATACGAGCAGTACTTC. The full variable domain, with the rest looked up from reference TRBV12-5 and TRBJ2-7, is DARVTQTPRHKVTEMGQEVTMRCQPILGHNTVFWYRQTMMQGLELLAYFRNRAPLDDSGMPKDRFSAEMPDATLATLKIQPSEPRDSAVYFCASGDRDRGYEQYFGPGTRLTVT.

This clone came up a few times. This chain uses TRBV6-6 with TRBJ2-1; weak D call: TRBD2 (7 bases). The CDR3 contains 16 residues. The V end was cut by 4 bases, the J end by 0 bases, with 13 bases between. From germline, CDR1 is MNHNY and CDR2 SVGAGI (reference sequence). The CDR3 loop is CASSSGGRSSYNEQFF. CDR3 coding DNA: TGTGCCAGCAGTTCCGGGGGGCGAAGCTCCTACAATGAGCAGTTCTTC.

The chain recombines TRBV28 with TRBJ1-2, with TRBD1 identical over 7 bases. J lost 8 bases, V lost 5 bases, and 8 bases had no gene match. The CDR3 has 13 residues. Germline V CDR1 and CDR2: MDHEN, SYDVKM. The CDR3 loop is CASSLDRVEGYTF. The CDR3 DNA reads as TGTGCCAGCAGTCTCGACAGGGTGGAAGGCTACACCTTC.

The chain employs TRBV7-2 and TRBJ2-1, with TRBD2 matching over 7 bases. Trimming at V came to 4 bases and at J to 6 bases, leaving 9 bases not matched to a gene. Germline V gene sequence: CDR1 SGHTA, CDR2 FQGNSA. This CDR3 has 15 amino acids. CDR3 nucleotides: TGTGCCAGCAGCTCAATTTATGGGGGGGGCAATGAGCAGTTCTTC. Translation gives CASSSIYGGGNEQFF.

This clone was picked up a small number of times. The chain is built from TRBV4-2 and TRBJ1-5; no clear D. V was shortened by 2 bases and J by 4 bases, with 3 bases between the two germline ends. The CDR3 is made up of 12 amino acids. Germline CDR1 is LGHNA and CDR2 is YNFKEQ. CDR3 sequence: CASSQTNQPQHF. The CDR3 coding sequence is TGTGCCAGCAGCCAAACAAATCAGCCCCAGCATTTT.

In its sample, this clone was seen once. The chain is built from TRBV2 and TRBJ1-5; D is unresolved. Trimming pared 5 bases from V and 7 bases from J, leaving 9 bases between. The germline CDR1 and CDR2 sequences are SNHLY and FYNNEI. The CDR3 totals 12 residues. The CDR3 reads CASSLSNQPQHF. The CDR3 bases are TGTGCCAGCAGTCTTAGTAACCAGCCCCAGCATTTT.